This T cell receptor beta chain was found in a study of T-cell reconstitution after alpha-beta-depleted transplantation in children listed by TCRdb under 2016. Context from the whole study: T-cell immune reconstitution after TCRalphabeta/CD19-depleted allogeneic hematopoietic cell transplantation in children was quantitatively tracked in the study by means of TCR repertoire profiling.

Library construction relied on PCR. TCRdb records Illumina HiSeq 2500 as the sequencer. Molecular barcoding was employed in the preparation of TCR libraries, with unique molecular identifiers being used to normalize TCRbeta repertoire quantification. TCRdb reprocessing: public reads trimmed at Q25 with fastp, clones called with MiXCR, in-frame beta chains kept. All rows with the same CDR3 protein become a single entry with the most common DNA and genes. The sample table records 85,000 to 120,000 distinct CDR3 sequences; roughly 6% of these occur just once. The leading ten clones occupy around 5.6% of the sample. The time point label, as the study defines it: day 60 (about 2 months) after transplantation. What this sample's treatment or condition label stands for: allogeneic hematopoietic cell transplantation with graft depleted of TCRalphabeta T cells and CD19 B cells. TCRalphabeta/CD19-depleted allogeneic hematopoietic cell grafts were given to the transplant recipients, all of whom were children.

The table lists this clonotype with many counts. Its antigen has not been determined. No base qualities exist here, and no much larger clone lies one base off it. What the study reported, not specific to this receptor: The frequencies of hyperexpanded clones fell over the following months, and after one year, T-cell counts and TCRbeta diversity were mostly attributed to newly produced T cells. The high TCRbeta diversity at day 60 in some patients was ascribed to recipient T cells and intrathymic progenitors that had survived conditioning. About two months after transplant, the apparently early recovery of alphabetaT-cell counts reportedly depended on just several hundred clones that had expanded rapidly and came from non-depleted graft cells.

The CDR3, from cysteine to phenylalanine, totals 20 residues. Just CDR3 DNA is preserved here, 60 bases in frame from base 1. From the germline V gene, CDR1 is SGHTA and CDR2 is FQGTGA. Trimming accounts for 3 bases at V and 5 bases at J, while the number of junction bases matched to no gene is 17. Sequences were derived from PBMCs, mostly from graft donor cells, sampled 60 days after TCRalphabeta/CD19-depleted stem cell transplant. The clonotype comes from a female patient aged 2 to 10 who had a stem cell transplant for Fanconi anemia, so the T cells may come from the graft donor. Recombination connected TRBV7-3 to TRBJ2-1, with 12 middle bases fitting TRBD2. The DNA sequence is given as TGTGCCAGCAGCTTCCCTAGACTAGCGGGAGATTCGTACACACACAATGAGCAGTTCTTC. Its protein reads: CASSFPRLAGDSYTHNEQFF. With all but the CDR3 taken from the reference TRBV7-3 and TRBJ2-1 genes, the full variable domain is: GAGVSQTPSNKVTEKGKYVELRCDPISGHTALYWYRQSLGQGPEFLIYFQGTGAADDSGLPNDRFFAVRPEGSVSTLKIQRTERGDSAVYLCASSFPRLAGDSYTHNEQFFGPGTRLTVL.